This entry is about one T cell receptor (beta chain). This entry belongs to a study of blood T cell repertoires in COVID-19. Study context: Spain, Italy and the United States supplied samples that represented acute and convalescent COVID-19. T cells, B-cell-depleted T cells, or PBMCs supplied cDNA or gDNA.

Authors' processing steps: Reference gene primers were amplified, and this amplification served to estimate nucleated cell counts. TCRdb's table, derived via immunoSEQ multiplex PCR, lists solely in-frame clones and lacks some. The DNA was the basis for D and trimming; V, J and clone size are from that table. The sample has under 200,000 clones, around 85% seen once. The CDR3 consists of 16 residues. Germline CDR1 is SGHRS and CDR2 is YFSETQ. The V and J ends lost 0 bases and 5 bases respectively, with 12 bases between them. The TCR originated in a man aged 55-75 years with acute or convalescent COVID-19. Material for sequencing was peripheral blood. V usage is TRBV5-1 and J usage is TRBJ1-6; perhaps TRBD1 as D (5 bases). CDR3 amino acids: CASSLGGRADNSPLHF. In nucleotides, the CDR3 is TGCGCCAGCAGCTTGGGCGGCAGGGCAGATAATTCACCCCTCCACTTT. Full variable domain (rest looked up from reference TRBV5-1 and TRBJ1-6): KAGVTQTPRYLIKTRGQQVTLSCSPISGHRSVSWYQQTPGQGLQFLFEYFSETQRNKGNFPGRFSGRQFSNSRSEMNVSTLELGDSALYLCASSLGGRADNSPLHFGNGTRLTVT.